This T cell receptor beta chain emerged from a study of cytotoxic CD8 clonotypes in ibrutinib-treated CLL. Overall study: The group held over nine relapsed/refractory and roughly 15 treatment-naive patients, with 17 IGHV unmutated. There were, on average, 255,043 productive templates and about 85,000 productive rearrangements per sample. Findings of the study overall: Clonality was higher at ibrutinib response and returned toward baseline at progression.

With sequencing, the targeted depth ranged from 1 in 200,000 to 1 in 1 million T cells. Profiling relied on immunoSEQ multiplex PCR, and the TCRdb table lists in-frame clones only, not all of them. The repertoire consists of approximately 330,000 clones, with roughly 80% occurring once and the leading ten covering about 6.7%. As for this clone: What it binds is unknown.

V lost 4 bases and J 2 bases, leaving 12 bases between the germline ends. The CDR3 consists of 14 residues. Looked up from germline, CDR1 is SNHLY and CDR2 is FYNNEI. V gene TRBV2 combines with J gene TRBJ2-7; D ambiguous. This sequence was found in a human donor with chronic lymphocytic leukemia. The material sequenced was PBMCs, taken before ibrutinib treatment. The CDR3 region has the DNA TGTGCCAGCAGTGGGCCGGGTCACGCCTACGAGCAGTACTTC. As protein: CASSGPGHAYEQYF.